This TCR beta chain was observed in a study of CD8 T cells in Susac syndrome. CD8+ and CD4+ T cells taken from blood had their TCR beta sequenced. Reverse transcription used about 0.45 to 1 ug RNA and random hexamers. Amplification of TCR beta CDR3 across 54 Vbeta and 13 Jbeta was performed with immunoSEQ multiplex PCR. TCRdb recomputed calls from the immunoSEQ multiplex PCR reads with MiXCR, one row per CDR3 protein. The sample shows 95,000 to 150,000 distinct CDR3 sequences, under 96% of them seen only once. Germline lookup yields CDR1 SQVTM and CDR2 ANQGSEA. Trimming cost V 2 bases and J 0 bases, with 3 bases left between them. The CDR3 has 12 amino acids.

The sequence derives from a human donor with Susac syndrome. The chain employs TRBV29-1 and TRBJ2-3; D remains unclear. The sequencing input was CD4+ T cells from PBMCs. CDR3 in amino acids: CSVETSTDTQYF. The CDR3 DNA is TGCAGCGTTGAAACTAGCACAGATACGCAGTATTTT.